The clone carrying this TCR beta chain was found once. The CDR3 covers 15 residues. The germline V gene encodes CDR1 SGHRS and CDR2 YFSETQ. With V trimmed by 7 bases and J by 7 bases, 11 bases remained unmatched. The data belong to a study of blood T cell repertoires in COVID-19. Study summary: PBMCs, B-cell-depleted T cells, or T cells provided the cDNA or gDNA that made up the material.

Cohorts were determined from participant-reported clinical history. Clones were sequenced by immunoSEQ multiplex PCR, and TCRdb holds only the in-frame ones, with some missing. The sample has more than 100,000 clones, about 83% seen once. V is TRBV5-1 and J is TRBJ1-2; TRBD1 matches at 12 bases. Sample: PBMCs or T cells enriched from blood (not recorded which). The source is a woman aged 25-40 years who had recovered from COVID-19. For the CDR3, the DNA is TGCGCCAGCGGAAACCCGGGACAGGGGGCAGGTGGCTACACCTTC. Translation: CASGNPGQGAGGYTF.